This passage covers 27 T cell receptor beta chains from one sample sequenced in a study of T cells in Graves' hyperthyroidism and ophthalmopathy. Researchers amplified the TCR beta CDR3 regions from RNA transcripts. The TCR CDR3 was amplified in a first-round RT-PCR using the HTBI primer set. TCRdb re-analysed the multiplex PCR reads in MiXCR, keeping a single row per CDR3 protein. The sample records 500,000 to 600,000 distinct CDR3 sequences, 40% to 50% being singletons. Sequencing input: peripheral blood or thyroid tissue (not recorded which). The receptors come from an adult woman with Graves' disease, either hyperthyroidism or ophthalmopathy (not recorded which).

The rearrangement joins TRBV5-1 to TRBJ1-2; D not resolved. The V gene's germline CDR1 is SGHRS and CDR2 YFSETQ. V shed 5 bases and J shed 8 bases, with 19 bases lying between them. This CDR3 has 14 amino acids. CDR3: CASRFGGPNGGYTF. The CDR3 nucleotides read TGCGCCAGCAGATTTGGCGGTCCCAATGGGGGCTACACCTTC.

In its sample, this clonotype was seen a few times. The gene calls are TRBV28 and TRBJ1-2, with 9 bases identical to TRBD1. The V gene end was trimmed by 5 bases and the J gene end by 4 bases; junction bases not matched to a gene: 8. This CDR3 is built from 15 residues. CDR1 is MDHEN, CDR2 SYDVKM, per germline. CDR3 residues: CASSPGQGRGYGYTF. The DNA of the CDR3 is TGTGCCAGCAGTCCCGGACAGGGGCGCGGCTATGGCTACACCTTC.

V and J are TRBV20-1 and TRBJ1-5; possibly TRBD1 for D (6 bases). The CDR3 sequence is 14 residues long. Trimming left V 5 bases short and J 6 bases short, with 17 bases between. Per the germline V gene, CDR1 is DFQATT and CDR2 is SNEGSKA (reference sequence). The DNA for the CDR3 is TGCAGTGCTCGCAGGGTGGGGGGCAGTCAGCCCCAGCATTTT. Translated: CSARRVGGSQPQHF.

Many counts were recorded for this clonotype. The V call is TRBV4-2, the J call TRBJ2-7; perhaps TRBD1 as D (5 bases). V lost 0 bases to trimming and J lost 7 bases, with 13 bases between them. This CDR3 is built from 14 residues. Germline V gene data show CDR1 as LGHNA and CDR2 as YNFKEQ. CDR3 sequence (DNA): TGTGCCAGCAGCCAAGATAAGCAGGGTAGAGAGCAGTACTTC. It is translated as CASSQDKQGREQYF.

In this sample, this clonotype turned up many times. The chain carries TRBV2 and TRBJ1-2; D gene uncertain. In germline, CDR1 is SNHLY, CDR2 FYNNEI. This CDR3 is built from 12 residues. Trimming left V 4 bases short and J 2 bases short, with 5 bases between. CDR3 protein: CASSVSNYGYTF. The CDR3 coding sequence is TGTGCCAGCAGTGTGAGCAACTATGGCTACACCTTC.

The rearrangement links TRBV19 to TRBJ1-2; the match to TRBD1 covers 9 bases. The germline CDR1 and CDR2 sequences are LNHDA and SQIVND (reference sequence). V shed 10 bases, J shed 8 bases, and the junction held 11 bases outside the gene matches. The CDR3 loop spans 13 amino acids. CDR3 bases: TGTGCCACCCGAACCGGGACAGGGACCGGCTACACCTTC. This gives the protein CATRTGTGTGYTF.

In its sample, this clonotype was seen many times. V gene TRBV6-1 combines with J gene TRBJ1-5, with no clear D. The V gene's germline CDR1 is MNHNS and CDR2 SASEGT. V shed 10 bases and J shed 3 bases, with 16 bases lying between them. This CDR3 is built from 14 residues. The CDR3 region has the DNA TGTGCCACCGACGCTGGACGGATCAATCAGCCCCAGCATTTT. It specifies CATDAGRINQPQHF.

This clonotype was seen repeatedly, ten times or more. The chain joins TRBV2 to TRBJ1-4; D is possibly TRBD1 (5 bases). CDR1 and CDR2 from the germline V gene are SNHLY and FYNNEI. CDR3 size: 13 residues. V was trimmed by 3 bases and J by 11 bases, leaving 13 bases between them. CDR3 in DNA: TGTGCCAGCAGTGACGGGGGAGTAGGGAAACTGTTTTTT. As protein: CASSDGGVGKLFF.

The chain recombines TRBV19 with TRBJ1-2; no clear D gene. This CDR3 spans 14 amino acids. Trimming removed 3 bases from V and 4 bases from J, with 12 bases in between. Per the germline V gene, CDR1 is LNHDA and CDR2 is SQIVND (reference sequence). As DNA, the CDR3 is TGTGCCAGTAGTATCGTGGCGGGAACCTATGGCTACACCTTC. Translation: CASSIVAGTYGYTF. Full variable domain (missing parts from reference TRBV19 and TRBJ1-2): DGGITQSPKYLFRKEGQNVTLSCEQNLNHDAMYWYRQDPGQGLRLIYYSQIVNDFQKGDIAEGYSVSREKKESFPLTVTSAQKNPTAFYLCASSIVAGTYGYTFGSGTRLTVV.

This clonotype was found many times. The chain employs TRBV20-1 and TRBJ1-1; D possibly corresponds to TRBD1 (5 bases). The ends were cut back, 2 bases at V and 7 bases at J, with 8 bases in the middle. The CDR3 length is 11 residues. The germline V gene encodes CDR1 DFQATT and CDR2 SNEGSKA (reference sequence). CDR3 loop: CSARPTGEAFF. CDR3 DNA sequence: TGCAGTGCTAGACCTACAGGTGAAGCTTTCTTT.

The rearrangement joins TRBV19 to TRBJ1-1; D remains ambiguous. V dropped 6 bases and J dropped 0 bases, with 17 bases sitting between them. The length of the CDR3 is 16 residues. CDR1 is LNHDA, CDR2 SQIVND, per germline (reference sequence). CDR3 amino acids: CASSTGGRGMNTEAFF. Written as DNA, the CDR3 is TGTGCCAGTAGCACCGGCGGACGGGGAATGAACACTGAAGCTTTCTTT.

Only one count was recorded for this clonotype. The chain carries TRBV9 and TRBJ1-4, with D tentatively TRBD1 (5 bases). Germline-derived CDR1 and CDR2 are SGDLS and YYNGEE. This CDR3 contains 14 residues. The V gene lost 0 bases and the J gene lost 7 bases, with 10 bases spanning the gap. The CDR3 loop is CASSVDWGGEKLFF. The CDR3 DNA follows: TGTGCCAGCAGCGTAGATTGGGGCGGTGAAAAACTGTTTTTT.

This clonotype was detected many times. The chain couples TRBV24-1 to TRBJ2-2; D is unresolved. Germline assignment: CDR1 KGHDR and CDR2 SFDVKD. This CDR3 region has 14 residues. Trimming left V 6 bases short and J 5 bases short, with 12 bases between. This chain's CDR3 is CATSPRARTGELFF. The CDR3, as DNA: TGTGCCACCAGTCCTAGGGCTCGGACCGGGGAGCTGTTTTTT.

The chain combines TRBV7-2 with TRBJ2-7; 7 bases map to TRBD2. Germline lookup yields CDR1 SGHTA and CDR2 FQGNSA. V dropped 7 bases and J dropped 0; count of bases not matched to a gene: 12. This CDR3 has 16 residues. The CDR3 sequence is CASTTSGTTASYEQYF. The DNA of the CDR3 is TGTGCCAGCACCACGTCCGGGACTACCGCCTCCTACGAGCAGTACTTC. The full variable domain, rest sourced from reference TRBV7-2 and TRBJ2-7, is GAGVSQSPSNKVTEKGKDVELRCDPISGHTALYWYRQSLGQGLEFLIYFQGNSAPDKSGLPSDRFSAERTGGSVSTLTIQRTQQEDSAVYLCASTTSGTTASYEQYFGPGTRLTVT.

This clonotype was seen ten or more times. The J gene is TRBJ1-1, the V gene TRBV7-9; tentative D call: TRBD1 (5 bases). Trimming took off 5 bases at V and 0 bases at J, with 10 bases between the two ends. CDR1 SEHNR and CDR2 FQNEAQ come from the germline V gene (reference sequence). The CDR3 runs 14 residues. The CDR3 DNA reads TGTGCCAGCAGCCGGGGCCGAATGAACACTGAAGCTTTCTTT. This codes for CASSRGRMNTEAFF.

The rearrangement links TRBV20-1 to TRBJ2-5, with D unresolved. The CDR3 contains 15 residues. Trimming took 6 bases from V and 4 from J, leaving 21 bases between them. Germline V gene sequence: CDR1 DFQATT, CDR2 SNEGSKA (reference sequence). Here the CDR3 DNA reads TGCAGTGCCAGCAGCCAACCCAACATCTTAGAGACCCAGTACTTC. Protein sequence: CSASSQPNILETQYF.

In this sample, this clonotype turned up many times. V is TRBV5-6 and J is TRBJ1-1, with 8 nucleotides matching TRBD1. Unmatched junction bases numbered 7, after V lost 4 bases and J lost 2 bases. Germline CDR1 SGHDT, CDR2 YYEEEE. The CDR3 has 15 residues. The CDR3 DNA sequence: TGTGCCAGCAGCCCGACAGGGGAGGGAAACACTGAAGCTTTCTTT. It yields the protein CASSPTGEGNTEAFF. Filled out from reference TRBV5-6 and TRBJ1-1, the complete variable domain reads DAGVTQSPTHLIKTRGQQVTLRCSPKSGHDTVSWYQQALGQGPQFIFQYYEEEERQRGNFPDRFSGHQFPNYSSELNVNALLLGDSALYLCASSPTGEGNTEAFFGQGTRLTVV.

The rearrangement joins TRBV10-3 to TRBJ1-2, with 12 nucleotides matching TRBD1. The CDR3 extends over 16 amino acids. V lost 2 bases to trimming and J lost 5 bases; unmatched junction nucleotides: 6. Germline CDR1 reads ENHRY; CDR2 reads SYGVKD. CDR3 nucleotides: TGTGCCATCAGTGAGCCCGGGACAGGGGGCGCGTATGGCTACACCTTC. It specifies CAISEPGTGGAYGYTF.

V and J are TRBV2 and TRBJ2-5, with 8 bases aligning to TRBD1. Germline CDR1 SNHLY, CDR2 FYNNEI. The CDR3 is 12 amino acids. The V segment lost 8 bases and the J segment 3 bases; nucleotides outside the gene matches: 2. The CDR3, as DNA: TGTGCCAGCGAACAGGGGGAAGAGACCCAGTACTTC. This codes for CASEQGEETQYF. The whole variable domain, remainder taken from reference TRBV2 and TRBJ2-5, is EPEVTQTPSHQVTQMGQEVILRCVPISNHLYFYWYRQILGQKVEFLVSFYNNEISEKSEIFDDQFSVERPDGSNFTLKIRSTKLEDSAMYFCASEQGEETQYFGPGTRLLVL.

The chain couples TRBV7-2 to TRBJ1-5, with 8 bases identical to TRBD1. The V gene's germline CDR1 is SGHTA and CDR2 FQGNSA. The trim removed 0 bases at V and 7 bases at J, leaving 8 bases unmatched. This CDR3 has 16 residues. The CDR3 loop reads CASSLAGQVVEQPQHF. The CDR3 DNA is TGTGCCAGCAGCTTAGCGGGACAGGTTGTCGAACAGCCCCAGCATTTT.

In its sample, this clonotype was seen many times. The gene calls are TRBV7-9 and TRBJ1-2, with TRBD1 as a possible D gene (5 bases). Looked up from germline, CDR1 is SEHNR and CDR2 is FQNEAQ (reference sequence). The ends were cut back, 5 bases at V and 8 bases at J, with 15 bases in the middle. The CDR3 runs 13 residues. CDR3: CASSPQGSGGYTF. CDR3 in DNA: TGTGCCAGCAGCCCCCAGGGCAGTGGCGGCTACACCTTC.

This clonotype was seen a single time. The junction shows a germline mismatch at one end, possibly a read error. The chain joins TRBV5-1 to TRBJ1-5; 10 positions match TRBD1. The CDR3 covers 16 residues. Germline V CDR1 and CDR2: SGHRS, YFSETQ. As DNA, the CDR3 is TGTGCCAGCAGCTTGGAGGGCGGACAGGGGGTTCAGCCCCAGCATTTT. As protein: CASSLEGGQGVQPQHF. Full variable domain (outside the CDR3, taken from reference TRBV5-1 and TRBJ1-5): KAGVTQTPRYLIKTRGQQVTLSCSPISGHRSVSWYQQTPGQGLQFLFEYFSETQRNKGNFPGRFSGRQFSNSRSEMNVSTLELGDSALYLCASSLEGGQGVQPQHFGDGTRLSIL.

This clonotype was recorded at least ten times. The rearrangement links TRBV20-1 to TRBJ2-5; D is undetermined. V lost 0 bases and J 1 base, leaving 12 bases between the germline ends. The CDR3 totals 15 residues. The germline V gene encodes CDR1 DFQATT and CDR2 SNEGSKA (reference sequence). In nucleotides, the CDR3 is TGCAGTGCTAGAGATTTTTTGAGAGGCCAAGAGACCCAGTACTTC. Protein product: CSARDFLRGQETQYF.

Ten or more counts support this clonotype. The chain recombines TRBV5-1 with TRBJ1-1, with D possibly being TRBD1 (5 bases). CDR1 and CDR2 from the germline V gene are SGHRS and YFSETQ. The CDR3 has 15 residues. Trimming took 0 bases from V and 5 from J, leaving 14 bases between them. The CDR3 coding sequence is TGCGCCAGCAGCTTGGACAGGCTGGGAGGTACTGAAGCTTTCTTT. Translated, it gives CASSLDRLGGTEAFF.

This chain connects TRBV6-1 to TRBJ1-1; no firm D call. CDR1 and CDR2 (germline): MNHNS, SASEGT. The V gene lost 11 bases and the J gene lost 5 bases, with 15 bases spanning the gap. This CDR3 spans 12 amino acids. CDR3 sequence: CAASKAGTEAFF. For the CDR3, the DNA is TGTGCCGCGTCGAAAGCGGGTACTGAAGCTTTCTTT.

Only a few counts were recorded for this clonotype. The junction and the germline gene differ at one end; a read error may be behind it. The chain couples TRBV6-5 to TRBJ2-5, with 8 bases that match TRBD1. The CDR3 sequence is 13 residues long. Per germline, CDR1 MNHEY and CDR2 SVGAGI. The chain's CDR3 is CAISDRGGETQYF. The CDR3 region has the DNA TGTGCCATCAGTGACAGGGGCGGTGAGACCCAGTACTTC.

This clonotype was counted a few times. V usage is TRBV7-9 and J usage is TRBJ1-2; TRBD1 might be the D (5 bases). The CDR3 has 16 residues. The V and J ends lost 3 bases and 7 bases respectively, with 21 bases between them. Per germline, CDR1 SEHNR and CDR2 FQNEAQ (reference sequence). For the CDR3, the DNA is TGTGCCAGCAGCTTCACGTCAGCTCAGGGATTCGGTGGCTACACCTTC. Its translation is CASSFTSAQGFGGYTF.